This T cell receptor (beta chain) was documented in a study of T-cell reconstitution after alpha-beta-depleted transplantation in children. Trimming at V came to 5 bases and at J to 2 bases, leaving 11 bases not matched to a gene. The length of the CDR3 is 16 residues. Germline CDR1 LNHNV, CDR2 YYDKDF (reference sequence). The TCRbeta library incorporated unique molecular identifiers. TCRdb re-called the PCR reads through MiXCR, storing one row per CDR3 protein. The data hold more than 400,000 distinct CDR3 sequences, with approximately 41% observed a single time. The source of this sequence is a girl aged 2-10 years with aplastic anemia, due to receive a stem cell transplant. The chain couples TRBV15 to TRBJ2-7, with TRBD2 matching 8 bases. Sequences were derived from PBMCs, sampled before TCRalphabeta/CD19-depleted stem cell transplant. CDR3 protein: CATSPRAGGPPYEQYF. CDR3 sequence (DNA): TGTGCCACCAGCCCTAGGGCGGGAGGCCCCCCCTACGAGCAGTACTTC.